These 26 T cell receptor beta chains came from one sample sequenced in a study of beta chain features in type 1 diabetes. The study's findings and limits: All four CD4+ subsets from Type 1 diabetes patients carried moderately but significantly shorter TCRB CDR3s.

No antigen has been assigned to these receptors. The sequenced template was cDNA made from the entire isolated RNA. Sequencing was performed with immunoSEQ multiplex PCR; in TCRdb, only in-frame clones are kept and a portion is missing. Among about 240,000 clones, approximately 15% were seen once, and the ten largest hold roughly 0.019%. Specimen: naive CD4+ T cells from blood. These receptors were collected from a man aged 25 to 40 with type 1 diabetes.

CDR3 amino acids: CASIHAAGATFF. CDR3 in DNA: TGTGCCAGCATCCACGCGGCTGGGGCGACTTTCTTT. The chain employs TRBV27 and TRBJ1-1; weak D call: TRBD1 (5 bases). V was pared by 7 bases and J by 12 bases, with 18 bases between. The germline V gene has CDR1 MNHEY and CDR2 SMNVEV (reference sequence). The CDR3 has 12 amino acids.

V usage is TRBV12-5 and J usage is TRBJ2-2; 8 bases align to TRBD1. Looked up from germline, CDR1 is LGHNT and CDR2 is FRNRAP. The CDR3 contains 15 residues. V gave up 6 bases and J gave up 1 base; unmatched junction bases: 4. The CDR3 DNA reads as TGTGCTAGTGGGGCTGGACAGGGGAACACCGGGGAGCTGTTTTTT. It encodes CASGAGQGNTGELFF.

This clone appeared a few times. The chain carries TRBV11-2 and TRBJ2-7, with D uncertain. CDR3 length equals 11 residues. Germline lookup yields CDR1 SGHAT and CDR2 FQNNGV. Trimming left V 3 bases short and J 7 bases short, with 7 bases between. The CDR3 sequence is CASSFTQEQYF. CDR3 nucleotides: TGTGCCAGCAGCTTTACACAGGAGCAGTACTTC.

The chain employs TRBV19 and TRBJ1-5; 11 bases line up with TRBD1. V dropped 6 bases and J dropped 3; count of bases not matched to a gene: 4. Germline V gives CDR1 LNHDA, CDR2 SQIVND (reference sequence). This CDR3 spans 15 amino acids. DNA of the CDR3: TGTGCCAGTAGCATGGACAGGGGGCCCAATCAGCCCCAGCATTTT. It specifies CASSMDRGPNQPQHF.

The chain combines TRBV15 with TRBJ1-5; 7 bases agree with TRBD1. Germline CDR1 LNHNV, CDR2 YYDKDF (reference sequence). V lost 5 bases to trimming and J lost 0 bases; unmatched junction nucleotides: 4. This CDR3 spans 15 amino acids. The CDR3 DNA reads TGTGCCACCAGCTTTCGGACAGGTAGCAATCAGCCCCAGCATTTT. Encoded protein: CATSFRTGSNQPQHF.

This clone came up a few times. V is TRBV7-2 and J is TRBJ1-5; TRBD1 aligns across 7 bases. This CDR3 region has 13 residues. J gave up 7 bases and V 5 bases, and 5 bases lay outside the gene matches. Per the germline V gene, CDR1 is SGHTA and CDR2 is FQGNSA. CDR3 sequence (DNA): TGTGCCAGCAGCCCGACAGGGCCCCAGCCCCAGCATTTT. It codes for CASSPTGPQPQHF. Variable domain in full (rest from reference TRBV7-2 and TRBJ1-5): GAGVSQSPSNKVTEKGKDVELRCDPISGHTALYWYRQSLGQGLEFLIYFQGNSAPDKSGLPSDRFSAERTGGSVSTLTIQRTQQEDSAVYLCASSPTGPQPQHFGDGTRLSIL.

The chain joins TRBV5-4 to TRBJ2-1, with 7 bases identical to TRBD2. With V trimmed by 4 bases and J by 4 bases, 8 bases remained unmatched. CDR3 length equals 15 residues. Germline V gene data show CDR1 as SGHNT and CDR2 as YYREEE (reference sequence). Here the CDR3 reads CASSRWGGEYNEQFF. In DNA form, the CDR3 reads TGTGCCAGCAGCCGGTGGGGGGGTGAATACAATGAGCAGTTCTTC. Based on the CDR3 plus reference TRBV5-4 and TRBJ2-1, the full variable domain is ETGVTQSPTHLIKTRGQQVTLRCSSQSGHNTVSWYQQALGQGPQFIFQYYREEENGRGNFPPRFSGLQFPNYSSELNVNALELDDSALYLCASSRWGGEYNEQFFGPGTRLTVL.

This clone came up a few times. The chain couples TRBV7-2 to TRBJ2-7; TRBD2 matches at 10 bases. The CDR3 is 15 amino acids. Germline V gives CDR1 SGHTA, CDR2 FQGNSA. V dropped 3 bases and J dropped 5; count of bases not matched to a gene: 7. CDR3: CASSFKVGLADEQYF. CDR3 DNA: TGTGCCAGCAGCTTCAAGGTCGGACTAGCGGACGAGCAGTACTTC.

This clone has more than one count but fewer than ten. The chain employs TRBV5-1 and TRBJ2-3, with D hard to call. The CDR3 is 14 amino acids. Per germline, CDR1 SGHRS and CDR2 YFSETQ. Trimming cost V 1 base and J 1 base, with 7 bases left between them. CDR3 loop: CASSLSPRTDTQYF. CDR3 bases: TGCGCCAGCAGCTTGTCCCCTCGCACAGATACGCAGTATTTT.

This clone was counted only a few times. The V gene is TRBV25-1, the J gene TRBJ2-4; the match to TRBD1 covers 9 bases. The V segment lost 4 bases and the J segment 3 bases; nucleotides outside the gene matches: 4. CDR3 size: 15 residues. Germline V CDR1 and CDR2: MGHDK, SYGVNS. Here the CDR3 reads CASSAGGQGKNIQYF. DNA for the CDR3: TGTGCCAGCAGTGCTGGGGGACAGGGCAAAAACATTCAGTACTTC.

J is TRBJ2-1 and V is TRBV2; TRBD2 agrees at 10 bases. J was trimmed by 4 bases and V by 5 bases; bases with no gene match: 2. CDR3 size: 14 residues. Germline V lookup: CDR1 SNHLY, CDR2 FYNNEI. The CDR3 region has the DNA TGTGCCAGCAGTCGGGGACTAGCGTACAATGAGCAGTTCTTC. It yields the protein CASSRGLAYNEQFF.

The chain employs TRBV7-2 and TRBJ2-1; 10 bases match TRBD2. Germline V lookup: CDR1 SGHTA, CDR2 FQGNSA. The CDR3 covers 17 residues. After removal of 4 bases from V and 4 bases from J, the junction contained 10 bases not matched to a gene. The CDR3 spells CASSSSILAGRYNEQFF. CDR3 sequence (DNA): TGTGCCAGCAGCTCCTCAATACTAGCGGGGAGATACAATGAGCAGTTCTTC.

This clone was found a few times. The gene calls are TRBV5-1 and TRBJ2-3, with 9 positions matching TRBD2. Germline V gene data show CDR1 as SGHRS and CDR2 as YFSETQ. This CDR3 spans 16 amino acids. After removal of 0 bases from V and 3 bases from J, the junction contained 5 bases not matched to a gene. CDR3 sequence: CASSLEAGGQTDTQYF. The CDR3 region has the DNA TGCGCCAGCAGCTTGGAAGCGGGGGGCCAGACAGATACGCAGTATTTT. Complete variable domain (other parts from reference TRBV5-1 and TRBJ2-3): KAGVTQTPRYLIKTRGQQVTLSCSPISGHRSVSWYQQTPGQGLQFLFEYFSETQRNKGNFPGRFSGRQFSNSRSEMNVSTLELGDSALYLCASSLEAGGQTDTQYFGPGTRLTVL.

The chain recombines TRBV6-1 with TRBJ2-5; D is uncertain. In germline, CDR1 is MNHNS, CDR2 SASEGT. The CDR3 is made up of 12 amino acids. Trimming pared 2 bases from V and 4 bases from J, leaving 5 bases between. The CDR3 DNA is TGTGCCAGCAGTGAATACGGAGAGACCCAGTACTTC. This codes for CASSEYGETQYF.

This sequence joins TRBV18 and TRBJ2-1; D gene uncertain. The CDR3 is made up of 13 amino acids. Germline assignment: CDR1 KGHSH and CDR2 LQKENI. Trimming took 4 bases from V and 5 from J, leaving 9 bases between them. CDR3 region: CASSQEPNNEQFF. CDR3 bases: TGTGCCAGCTCACAAGAGCCAAACAATGAGCAGTTCTTC.

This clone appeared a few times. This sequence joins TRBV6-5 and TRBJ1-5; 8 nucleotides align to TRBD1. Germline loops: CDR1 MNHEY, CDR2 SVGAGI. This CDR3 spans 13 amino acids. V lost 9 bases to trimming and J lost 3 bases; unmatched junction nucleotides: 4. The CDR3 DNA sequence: TGTGCCAGGGGACAGGCCACCAATCAGCCCCAGCATTTT. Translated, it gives CARGQATNQPQHF.

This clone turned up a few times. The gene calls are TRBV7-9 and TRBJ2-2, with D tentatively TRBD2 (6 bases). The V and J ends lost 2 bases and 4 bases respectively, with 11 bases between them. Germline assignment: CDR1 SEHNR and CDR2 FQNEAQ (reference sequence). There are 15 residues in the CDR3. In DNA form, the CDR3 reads TGTGCCAGCAGCTTACGCGGGGAAGGCACCGGGGAGCTGTTTTTT. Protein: CASSLRGEGTGELFF.

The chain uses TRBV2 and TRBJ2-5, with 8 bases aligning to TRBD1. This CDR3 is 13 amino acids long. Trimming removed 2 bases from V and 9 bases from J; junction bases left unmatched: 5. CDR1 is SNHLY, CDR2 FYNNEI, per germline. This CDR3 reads CASSEQGAVAQYF. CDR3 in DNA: TGTGCCAGCAGTGAACAGGGGGCTGTGGCCCAGTACTTC.

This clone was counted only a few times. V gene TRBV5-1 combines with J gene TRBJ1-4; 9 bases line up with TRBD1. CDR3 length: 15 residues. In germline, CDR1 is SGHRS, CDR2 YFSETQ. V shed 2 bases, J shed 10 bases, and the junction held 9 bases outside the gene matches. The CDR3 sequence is CASSFTGQGRVKLFF. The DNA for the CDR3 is TGCGCCAGCAGCTTTACGGGACAGGGAAGGGTAAAACTGTTTTTT.

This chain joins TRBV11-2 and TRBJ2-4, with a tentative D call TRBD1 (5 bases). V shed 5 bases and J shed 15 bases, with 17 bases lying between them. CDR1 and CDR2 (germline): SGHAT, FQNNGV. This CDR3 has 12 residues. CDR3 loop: CASSPSVGPAYF. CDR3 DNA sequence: TGTGCCAGCAGCCCCTCGGTGGGGCCGGCGTACTTC.

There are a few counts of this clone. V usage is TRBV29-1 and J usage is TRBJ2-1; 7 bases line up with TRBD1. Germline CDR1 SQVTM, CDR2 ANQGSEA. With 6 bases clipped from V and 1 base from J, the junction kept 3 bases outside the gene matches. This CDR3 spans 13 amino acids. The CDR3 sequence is CSVVTGSYNEQFF. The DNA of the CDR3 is TGCAGCGTGGTGACAGGGTCCTACAATGAGCAGTTCTTC.

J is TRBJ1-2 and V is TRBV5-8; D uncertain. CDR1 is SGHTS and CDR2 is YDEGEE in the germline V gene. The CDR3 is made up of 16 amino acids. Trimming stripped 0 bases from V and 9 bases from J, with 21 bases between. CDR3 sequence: CASSLAQSSGRLRYTF. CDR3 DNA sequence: TGTGCCAGCAGCTTGGCCCAAAGTTCAGGTCGTCTTCGCTACACCTTC.

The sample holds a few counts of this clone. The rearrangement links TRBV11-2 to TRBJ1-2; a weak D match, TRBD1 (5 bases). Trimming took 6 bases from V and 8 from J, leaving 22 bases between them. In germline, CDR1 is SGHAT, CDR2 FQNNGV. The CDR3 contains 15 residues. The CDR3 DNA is TGTGCCAGCAGAACAATCAGGGAGGACCGGCAGGGCTACACCTTC. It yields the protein CASRTIREDRQGYTF. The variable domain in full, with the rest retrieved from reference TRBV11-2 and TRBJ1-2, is EAGVAQSPRYKIIEKRQSVAFWCNPISGHATLYWYQQILGQGPKLLIQFQNNGVVDDSQLPKDRFSAERLKGVDSTLKIQPAKLEDSAVYLCASRTIREDRQGYTFGSGTRLTVV.

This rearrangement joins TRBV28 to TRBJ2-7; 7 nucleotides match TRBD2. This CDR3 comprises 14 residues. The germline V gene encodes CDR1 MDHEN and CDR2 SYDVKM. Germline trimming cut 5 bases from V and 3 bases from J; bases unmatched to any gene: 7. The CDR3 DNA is TGTGCCAGCAGTACCCTCGGGGGGTTCTACGAGCAGTACTTC. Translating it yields CASSTLGGFYEQYF.

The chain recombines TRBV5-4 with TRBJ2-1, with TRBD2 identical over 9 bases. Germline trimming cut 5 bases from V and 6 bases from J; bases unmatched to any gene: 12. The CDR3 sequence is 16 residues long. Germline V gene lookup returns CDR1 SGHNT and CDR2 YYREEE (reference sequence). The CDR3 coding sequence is TGTGCCAGCAGATCGCAGGCAAGCGGGAGGATCAATGAGCAGTTCTTC. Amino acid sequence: CASRSQASGRINEQFF.

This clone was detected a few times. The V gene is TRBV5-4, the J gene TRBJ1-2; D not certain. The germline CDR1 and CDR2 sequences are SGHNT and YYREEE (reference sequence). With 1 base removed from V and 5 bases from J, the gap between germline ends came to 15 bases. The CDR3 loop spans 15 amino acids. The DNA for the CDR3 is TGTGCCAGCAGCTTGAGGCCCCGGGCGGGGTATGGCTACACCTTC. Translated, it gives CASSLRPRAGYGYTF.